These 9 T cell receptor beta chains share one sample of origin, sequenced in a study of shared T cell receptors in the human thymus. Assay: immunoSEQ multiplex PCR; the TCRdb copy retains only in-frame clones and omits some. The sample includes a few hundred thousand clones, 95% of them seen just once. Sequenced input: thymocytes. All receptors derive from a human donor.

The CDR3 nucleotides are TGCGCCAGCAGTCTACATAGACAGGGGGGCACTGAAGCTTTCTTT. Its translation is CASSLHRQGGTEAFF. The rearrangement joins TRBV23-1 to TRBJ1-1, with 9 bases fitting TRBD1. TRBV23-1 is an ORF for which the function is uncertain. V trimming: 4 bases; J trimming: 4 bases; junction bases outside the gene matches: 7. The CDR3 extends over 15 amino acids.

This clone was observed once. The chain uses TRBV7-2 and TRBJ1-1, with a weak D call TRBD1 (6 bases). V lost 3 bases and J 5 bases, leaving 19 bases between the germline ends. This CDR3 contains 16 residues. CDR1 is SGHTA and CDR2 is FQGNSA in the germline V gene. Here the CDR3 reads CASSLRRGEQGTEAFF. Here the CDR3 DNA reads TGTGCCAGCAGCTTGAGACGGGGTGAACAGGGTACTGAAGCTTTCTTT.

This clone was seen a single time. The genes are TRBV19 and TRBJ2-1; D may be TRBD2 (5 bases). The CDR3 is 13 residues long. Trimming pared 6 bases from V and 7 bases from J, leaving 13 bases between. Germline lookup yields CDR1 LNHDA and CDR2 SQIVND (reference sequence). The CDR3 DNA reads as TGTGCCAGTAGCGGGATCAATTGGAATGAGCAGTTCTTC. It encodes CASSGINWNEQFF.

The chain uses TRBV14 and TRBJ2-3; 11 bases are shared with TRBD2. Trimming removed 3 bases from V and 6 bases from J; junction bases left unmatched: 5. The germline V gene encodes CDR1 SGHDN and CDR2 FVKESK. There are 15 residues in the CDR3. This chain's CDR3 is CASSHETSGMDTQYF. CDR3 DNA: TGTGCCAGCAGCCATGAGACTAGCGGGATGGATACGCAGTATTTT.

The genes are TRBV29-1 and TRBJ2-7, with TRBD2 matching 9 bases. After removal of 0 bases from V and 3 bases from J, the junction contained 9 bases not matched to a gene. The germline V gene encodes CDR1 SQVTM and CDR2 ANQGSEA. The CDR3 totals 16 residues. CDR3 sequence: CSVEEERGAAVYEQYF. DNA for the CDR3: TGCAGCGTTGAAGAGGAGCGGGGGGCAGCGGTCTACGAGCAGTACTTC.

The CDR3 spells CASSIGSAGALYNEQFF. The CDR3 bases are TGTGCCAGTAGTATTGGATCAGCGGGTGCCCTCTACAATGAGCAGTTCTTC. This rearrangement joins TRBV19 to TRBJ2-1; D is perhaps TRBD2 (6 bases). This CDR3 has 17 residues. V was clipped by 3 bases and J by 3 bases, with 18 bases between them. Germline lookup yields CDR1 LNHDA and CDR2 SQIVND (reference sequence). The variable domain in full, completed from reference TRBV19 and TRBJ2-1, reads DGGITQSPKYLFRKEGQNVTLSCEQNLNHDAMYWYRQDPGQGLRLIYYSQIVNDFQKGDIAEGYSVSREKKESFPLTVTSAQKNPTAFYLCASSIGSAGALYNEQFFGPGTRLTVL.

This chain uses TRBV14 with TRBJ2-2; D may match TRBD1 or TRBD2 (5 bases each). V was trimmed by 3 bases and J by 2 bases, leaving 16 bases between them. The CDR3 has 17 residues. Germline CDR1 SGHDN, CDR2 FVKESK. CDR3 coding DNA: TGTGCCAGCAGCCAGAGAAGTGGGGACCCCAACACCGGGGAGCTGTTTTTT. This sequence encodes CASSQRSGDPNTGELFF.

The V call is TRBV7-2, the J call TRBJ1-5; maybe TRBD1 (5 bases). Germline V gives CDR1 SGHTA, CDR2 FQGNSA. V was pared by 4 bases and J by 0 bases, with 19 bases between. CDR3 length: 18 amino acids. In DNA form, the CDR3 reads TGTGCCAGCAGCTCCTGGACACCCGGAACCTATAGCAATCAGCCCCAGCATTTT. Translated: CASSSWTPGTYSNQPQHF.

The gene calls are TRBV28 and TRBJ1-4; maybe TRBD1 (6 bases). This CDR3 is built from 13 residues. The V and J ends lost 7 bases and 8 bases respectively, with 14 bases between them. CDR1 is MDHEN and CDR2 is SYDVKM in the germline V gene. The CDR3 is CASKIGGDEKLFF. Here the CDR3 DNA reads TGTGCCAGCAAGATAGGGGGTGACGAAAAACTGTTTTTT.